These 3 T cell receptor beta chains originate from one sample sequenced in a study of T-cell reconstitution after alpha-beta-depleted transplantation in children. Molecular barcoding with unique molecular identifiers was used for the TCRbeta library. TCRdb ran MiXCR on the PCR reads and lists one entry per CDR3 protein. The sample shows more than 400,000 distinct CDR3 sequences, 43% of them seen only once. Specimen: PBMCs, collected before TCRalphabeta/CD19-depleted stem cell transplant. The receptor source for this set is a girl between 2 and 10 years old with aplastic anemia, due to receive a stem cell transplant.

CDR3 in DNA: TGTGCCAGCAGTCTCAGGGGTCGGGAAAAACTGTTTTTT. Protein sequence: CASSLRGREKLFF. V gene TRBV12-3 or TRBV12-4 combines with J gene TRBJ1-4; D might be TRBD1 (6 bases). Trimming shortened V by 5 bases and J by 8 bases, and 12 bases separated the two germline ends. CDR3 length equals 13 residues.

Here the CDR3 DNA reads TGCGCCAGCAGCTTGGGGGGTCTCCAAGAGACCCAGTACTTC. It is translated as CASSLGGLQETQYF. This chain joins TRBV5-1 and TRBJ2-5; D not certain. Germline lookup yields CDR1 SGHRS and CDR2 YFSETQ. Trimming removed 0 bases from V and 1 base from J, with 7 bases in between. The CDR3 runs to 14 residues.

This clonotype came up many times. This sequence joins TRBV20-1 and TRBJ2-1, with 9 bases fitting TRBD2. V was clipped by 5 bases and J by 2 bases; unmatched bases: 10. Germline CDR1 DFQATT, CDR2 SNEGSKA (reference sequence). This CDR3 contains 16 residues. CDR3 protein: CSARRLAGSTYNEQFF. Here the CDR3 DNA reads TGCAGTGCTCGCCGCCTAGCGGGATCAACCTACAATGAGCAGTTCTTC.